Presented here are 3 T cell receptor beta chains from one specimen sequenced in a study of a mutant IDH1 vaccine in newly diagnosed glioma. No antigen has been identified for these receptors. Some clones are missing from TCRdb's copy, which holds only in-frame ones; the method was immunoSEQ multiplex PCR. The data hold tens of thousands of clones, with roughly 81% observed a single time. The time point is: week 23, last vaccination. Topical imiquimod was applied with each vaccine dose, which held 300 ug of mutant IDH1 20-mer peptide. Sequencing used PBMCs, obtained from a glioma patient whose treatment included an IDH1 peptide vaccine. These receptors were collected from a woman between 35 and 50 years old with glioma. Some clones in this sample may be carry-over from other donors' samples.

J is TRBJ1-3 and V is TRBV9; perhaps TRBD1 as D (6 bases). CDR3 length: 14 amino acids. Germline V gene sequence: CDR1 SGDLS, CDR2 YYNGEE. Trimming shortened V by 1 base and J by 8 bases, and 13 bases separated the two germline ends. CDR3 DNA sequence: TGTGCCAGCAGCGTACCCCCCTCAGGGGACACCATATATTTT. Its protein product is CASSVPPSGDTIYF.

The rearrangement joins TRBV15 to TRBJ1-2; D is possibly TRBD1 (6 bases). This CDR3 is 14 amino acids long. Between the trimmed V and J ends, which lost 6 bases and 4 bases, there was a span of 15 bases. From germline, CDR1 is LNHNV and CDR2 YYDKDF (reference sequence). The CDR3 DNA follows: TGTGCCACCAGAGGCGCAGGGGACCCCTATGGCTACACCTTC. As protein: CATRGAGDPYGYTF.

The chain uses TRBV5-6 and TRBJ1-5; D is uncertain. Trimming cost V 0 bases and J 3 bases, with 13 bases left between them. The CDR3 covers 16 residues. Looked up from germline, CDR1 is SGHDT and CDR2 is YYEEEE. The CDR3 nucleotides are TGTGCCAGCAGCTTGGAGCGGCTGGGAATCAATCAGCCCCAGCATTTT. This sequence encodes CASSLERLGINQPQHF.